These 9 T cell receptor beta chains share one sample of origin, sequenced in a study of cytomegalovirus exposure and HLA in healthy donors. Researchers ran the PCR with 60 Vbeta and 13 Jbeta primers. Generated by immunoSEQ multiplex PCR, the TCRdb table keeps only in-frame clones and is missing some. The repertoire holds 150,000 to 250,000 clones, with 79% as singletons. Sequenced: PBMCs. The receptors derive from a woman between 25 and 40 years old in good health and CMV-seropositive.

The rearrangement links TRBV7-8 to TRBJ1-5; the D is unclear. V was pared by 4 bases and J by 6 bases, with 10 bases between. This CDR3 comprises 13 residues. CDR1 and CDR2 (germline): SGHVS, FQNEAQ. Written as DNA, the CDR3 is TGTGCCAGCAGCTCTGGAGGAGCTCAGCCCCAGCATTTT. Its translation: CASSSGGAQPQHF.

The rearrangement joins TRBV25-1 to TRBJ1-2; D is unclear. CDR3 length equals 13 residues. V lost 5 bases and J 3 bases, leaving 10 bases between the germline ends. Per the germline V gene, CDR1 is MGHDK and CDR2 is SYGVNS. This chain's CDR3 is CASSNQGDYGYTF. The CDR3 region has the DNA TGTGCCAGCAGTAATCAAGGAGACTATGGCTACACCTTC.

This clone was observed a single time. This chain joins TRBV2 and TRBJ1-4; unclear D gene. The germline V gene has CDR1 SNHLY and CDR2 FYNNEI. Trimming took 3 bases from V and 4 from J, leaving 15 bases between them. The CDR3 runs 16 residues. In DNA form, the CDR3 reads TGTGCCAGCAGTGACGAAACACCCCGAATTAATGAAAAACTGTTTTTT. This translates into CASSDETPRINEKLFF.

J is TRBJ2-2 and V is TRBV7-2; 11 bases line up with TRBD1. The germline V gene has CDR1 SGHTA and CDR2 FQGNSA. There are 18 residues in the CDR3. Trimming removed 5 bases from V and 2 bases from J; junction bases left unmatched: 10. CDR3 nucleotide sequence: TGTGCCAGCAGCCCCGGACAGGGGGCCAACTCAAACACCGGGGAGCTGTTTTTT. Its protein product is CASSPGQGANSNTGELFF.

The chain carries TRBV15 and TRBJ1-5; 7 nucleotides agree with TRBD1. Germline V gene lookup returns CDR1 LNHNV and CDR2 YYDKDF (reference sequence). There are 14 residues in the CDR3. V trimming: 8 bases; J trimming: 5 bases; junction bases outside the gene matches: 9. The CDR3 nucleotides are TGTGCCACCCGAAGACAGGGTGTCGATCAGCCCCAGCATTTT. This translates into CATRRQGVDQPQHF.

This chain connects TRBV4-3 to TRBJ2-1; TRBD2 agrees at 12 bases. This CDR3 is built from 18 residues. J lost 6 bases, V lost 0 bases, and 9 bases had no gene match. Per germline, CDR1 LGHNA and CDR2 YSLEER. Here the CDR3 DNA reads TGCGCCAGCAGCCAAGATCGTACTAGCGGGGGGTATGGCAATGAGCAGTTCTTC. Encoded protein: CASSQDRTSGGYGNEQFF.

The V gene is TRBV6-6, the J gene TRBJ1-2; TRBD1 aligns across 10 bases. Trimming at V came to 6 bases and at J to 4 bases, leaving 11 bases not matched to a gene. The CDR3 runs 16 residues. Germline assignment: CDR1 MNHNY and CDR2 SVGAGI (reference sequence). The CDR3 reads CASRRQGASLGYGYTF. The CDR3 DNA sequence: TGTGCCAGCAGGAGACAGGGGGCGAGCCTTGGCTATGGCTACACCTTC.

This chain connects TRBV9 to TRBJ1-5, with D possibly TRBD1 on 5 matching bases. CDR3 size: 15 residues. The germline V and J ends were trimmed by 3 bases and 4 bases, with 14 bases remaining between them. Per the germline V gene, CDR1 is SGDLS and CDR2 is YYNGEE. The CDR3 DNA follows: TGTGCCAGCAGCGCGGACACTGACACTAATCAGCCCCAGCATTTT. Residues: CASSADTDTNQPQHF.

CDR3 loop: CAARRGTTGELFF. The CDR3 nucleotides are TGTGCCGCCCGGCGGGGTACAACCGGGGAGCTGTTTTTT. The chain carries TRBV6-1 and TRBJ2-2; TRBD2 is a possible D gene (6 bases). Germline V gene lookup returns CDR1 MNHNS and CDR2 SASEGT. Trimming cost V 11 bases and J 5 bases, with 15 bases left between them. CDR3 length equals 13 residues.